Sequencing of this T cell receptor (beta chain) was carried out in a study of cytomegalovirus exposure and HLA in healthy donors. General study results and limits: Some public TCRs appeared in many individuals, while most sequences were rare.

Assay used: immunoSEQ multiplex PCR; TCRdb lists only in-frame clones, some missing. The table lists tens of thousands of clones, around 96% of them singletons. A remark on this clone: Antigen: not known.

The CDR3 contains 11 residues. CDR1 and CDR2 from the germline V gene are KGHSH and LQKENI. The V end was cut by 6 bases, the J end by 8 bases, with 8 bases between. The rearrangement joins TRBV18 to TRBJ2-1; D unclear. Sequencing was performed on PBMCs. This sequence originates from a young man in good health and CMV-seropositive. CDR3 DNA: TGTGCCAGCTCCCCCTCCCATGAGCAGTTCTTC. This sequence encodes CASSPSHEQFF. Using reference TRBV18 and TRBJ2-1 for the parts outside the CDR3, the full variable domain is NAGVMQNPRHLVRRRGQEARLRCSPMKGHSHVYWYRQLPEEGLKFMVYLQKENIIDESGMPKERFSAEFPKEGPSILRIQQVVRGDSAAYFCASSPSHEQFFGPGTRLTVL.